The 24 T cell receptor beta chains presented below share a single source sample, sequenced in a study of cytomegalovirus exposure and HLA in healthy donors. Primers for the PCR totalled 60 Vbeta and 13 Jbeta. The data were produced by immunoSEQ multiplex PCR, yet TCRdb's version contains in-frame clones alone and is incomplete. The table lists about 39,000 clones. Specimen: PBMCs. The receptors come from a male donor in good health and CMV-seronegative.

For the CDR3, the DNA is TGTGCCAGCAGTGAAGAGGGGGGGCCCACCTACGAGCAGTACTTC. It codes for CASSEEGGPTYEQYF. The V call is TRBV2, the J call TRBJ2-7; the D gene is possibly TRBD2 (7 bases). Germline V gene lookup returns CDR1 SNHLY and CDR2 FYNNEI. The CDR3 has 15 amino acids. V dropped 1 base and J dropped 2 bases, with 12 bases sitting between them.

J is TRBJ2-7 and V is TRBV7-9; 8 bases match TRBD1. In germline, CDR1 is SEHNR, CDR2 FQNEAQ (reference sequence). The CDR3 runs to 15 residues. With V trimmed by 5 bases and J by 4 bases, 10 bases remained unmatched. CDR3 residues: CASSPRTGRSYEQYF. The DNA of the CDR3 is TGTGCCAGCAGCCCCCGGACAGGGAGATCTTACGAGCAGTACTTC.

The chain recombines TRBV7-2 with TRBJ1-1, with TRBD1 matching 9 bases. The CDR3 is made up of 13 amino acids. CDR1 is SGHTA and CDR2 is FQGNSA in the germline V gene. Trimming took 6 bases from V and 4 from J; bases not matched to a gene: 3. The CDR3 here is CASRRQGVTEAFF. The DNA for the CDR3 is TGTGCCAGCAGGCGACAGGGGGTCACTGAAGCTTTCTTT. Full variable domain (missing parts from reference TRBV7-2 and TRBJ1-1): GAGVSQSPSNKVTEKGKDVELRCDPISGHTALYWYRQSLGQGLEFLIYFQGNSAPDKSGLPSDRFSAERTGGSVSTLTIQRTQQEDSAVYLCASRRQGVTEAFFGQGTRLTVV.

The chain employs TRBV5-4 and TRBJ1-1, with no clear D. The CDR3 sequence is 14 residues long. CDR1 SGHNT and CDR2 YYREEE come from the germline V gene (reference sequence). The V gene lost 4 bases and the J gene lost 3 bases, with 13 bases spanning the gap. CDR3 coding DNA: TGTGCCAGCAGCCTGGCAGTATTGGACACTGAAGCTTTCTTT. This encodes CASSLAVLDTEAFF.

This sequence joins TRBV5-6 and TRBJ1-2, with 10 bases lining up with TRBD1. With V trimmed by 5 bases and J by 8 bases, 9 bases remained unmatched. The CDR3 loop spans 14 amino acids. The germline CDR1 and CDR2 sequences are SGHDT and YYEEEE. DNA of the CDR3: TGTGCCAGCAGATTCCGACAGGGGGCTGACGGCTACACCTTC. Its translation is CASRFRQGADGYTF.

The chain links TRBV5-6 to TRBJ2-5; a weak D match, TRBD1 (5 bases). Germline-derived CDR1 and CDR2 are SGHDT and YYEEEE. The CDR3 is 15 residues long. Between the trimmed V and J ends, which lost 0 bases and 4 bases, there was a span of 13 bases. CDR3 in amino acids: CASSLAGRIGETQYF. CDR3 bases: TGTGCCAGCAGCTTGGCAGGGCGGATCGGAGAGACCCAGTACTTC.

The chain combines TRBV9 with TRBJ1-1; 7 bases agree with TRBD1. The CDR3 has 17 residues. After removal of 3 bases from V and 3 bases from J, the junction contained 14 bases not matched to a gene. The V gene's germline CDR1 is SGDLS and CDR2 YYNGEE. CDR3 in amino acids: CASSAQKTGSRDTEAFF. CDR3 sequence (DNA): TGTGCCAGCAGCGCCCAGAAGACAGGGTCTAGAGACACTGAAGCTTTCTTT.

The chain carries TRBV4-1 and TRBJ2-2; D gene unclear. V lost 0 bases to trimming and J lost 3 bases, with 5 bases between them. This CDR3 has 14 amino acids. Germline V gene sequence: CDR1 MGHRA, CDR2 YSYEKL. CDR3 DNA: TGCGCCAGCAGCCAAGATTCTCACACCGGGGAGCTGTTTTTT. It codes for CASSQDSHTGELFF.

CDR3 sequence: CSVGQGREKLFF. The DNA for the CDR3 is TGCAGCGTTGGACAGGGAAGGGAAAAACTGTTTTTT. The V gene is TRBV29-1, the J gene TRBJ1-4; 7 bases map to TRBD1. Germline CDR1 SQVTM, CDR2 ANQGSEA. V shed 4 bases, J shed 8 bases, and the junction held 4 bases outside the gene matches. The CDR3 contains 12 residues.

CDR3 region: CAISVPGGGQPQHF. The CDR3 DNA reads TGTGCCATCAGTGTCCCAGGGGGCGGGCAGCCCCAGCATTTT. The V call is TRBV10-3, the J call TRBJ1-5; 8 bases map to TRBD1. Trimming took 4 bases from V and 7 from J; bases not matched to a gene: 6. This CDR3 contains 14 residues. CDR1 is ENHRY, CDR2 SYGVKD, per germline.

The V gene is TRBV4-1, the J gene TRBJ2-3, with 9 positions matching TRBD2. Trimming at V came to 6 bases and at J to 0 bases, leaving 4 bases not matched to a gene. The CDR3 length is 15 residues. Germline V CDR1 and CDR2: MGHRA, YSYEKL. CDR3 in DNA: TGCGCCAGCAGTAAGCTAGCGGGGAGCACAGATACGCAGTATTTT. As protein: CASSKLAGSTDTQYF.

V usage is TRBV5-1 and J usage is TRBJ2-7; D perhaps matches TRBD2 (8 bases). CDR1 and CDR2 from the germline V gene are SGHRS and YFSETQ. The CDR3 extends over 21 amino acids. V lost 3 bases and J 7 bases, leaving 38 bases between the germline ends. CDR3 amino acids: CASSSGDSLSLLAGISEEQYF. The CDR3 bases are TGCGCCAGCAGCTCGGGGGACAGTCTGAGCCTTCTAGCGGGCATAAGCGAGGAGCAGTACTTC.

This sequence joins TRBV18 and TRBJ1-5; no definite D call. V was trimmed by 6 bases and J by 4 bases, leaving 10 bases between them. CDR1 and CDR2 (germline): KGHSH, LQKENI. The CDR3 is made up of 13 amino acids. This CDR3 is CASSAGGNQPQHF. CDR3 DNA sequence: TGTGCCAGCTCGGCGGGAGGTAATCAGCCCCAGCATTTT. Complete variable domain (other parts from reference TRBV18 and TRBJ1-5): NAGVMQNPRHLVRRRGQEARLRCSPMKGHSHVYWYRQLPEEGLKFMVYLQKENIIDESGMPKERFSAEFPKEGPSILRIQQVVRGDSAAYFCASSAGGNQPQHFGDGTRLSIL.

Here the CDR3 DNA reads TGTGCCAGCAGGCCCTTAGGGACAGGGGGCCATGGCTACACCTTC. This sequence encodes CASRPLGTGGHGYTF. V and J are TRBV6-1 and TRBJ1-2; 12 nucleotides line up with TRBD1. This CDR3 is built from 15 residues. Germline V gene sequence: CDR1 MNHNS, CDR2 SASEGT. J gave up 6 bases and V 6 bases, and 8 bases lay outside the gene matches.

The chain links TRBV19 to TRBJ1-4; maybe TRBD1 (5 bases). CDR1 is LNHDA, CDR2 SQIVND, per germline (reference sequence). Trimming cost V 5 bases and J 4 bases, with 11 bases left between them. The CDR3 runs 14 residues. The CDR3 loop is CASSAEGRNEKLFF. In nucleotides, the CDR3 is TGTGCCAGTAGTGCGGAGGGACGTAATGAAAAACTGTTTTTT.

The gene calls are TRBV19 and TRBJ1-1, with 8 positions matching TRBD1. V lost 4 bases to trimming and J lost 4 bases; unmatched junction nucleotides: 8. The CDR3 spans 15 residues. Germline V gives CDR1 LNHDA, CDR2 SQIVND (reference sequence). Here the CDR3 DNA reads TGTGCCAGTAGTAAGGACAGGGATGGGGGCACTGAAGCTTTCTTT. Translation gives CASSKDRDGGTEAFF.

J is TRBJ2-1 and V is TRBV5-1; D call uncertain. Per germline, CDR1 SGHRS and CDR2 YFSETQ. This CDR3 region has 13 residues. Trimming cost V 4 bases and J 9 bases, with 14 bases left between them. CDR3 protein: CASSAPIESEQFF. DNA of the CDR3: TGCGCCAGCAGCGCGCCAATTGAAAGTGAGCAGTTCTTC.

The rearrangement joins TRBV19 to TRBJ2-2, with D uncertain. The ends were cut back, 5 bases at V and 0 bases at J, with 13 bases in the middle. The germline V gene has CDR1 LNHDA and CDR2 SQIVND (reference sequence). CDR3 length: 16 amino acids. DNA for the CDR3: TGTGCCAGTAGTCCTTACTCCATTCCGAACACCGGGGAGCTGTTTTTT. Translation gives CASSPYSIPNTGELFF.

The genes are TRBV7-9 and TRBJ1-2; tentatively, D is TRBD1 (5 bases). Trimming removed 4 bases from V and 2 bases from J, with 11 bases in between. The CDR3 consists of 14 residues. Germline V gene lookup returns CDR1 SEHNR and CDR2 FQNEAQ (reference sequence). The CDR3 here is CASSSPRGNYGYTF. In nucleotides, the CDR3 is TGTGCCAGCAGCTCCCCCCGGGGGAACTATGGCTACACCTTC.

The chain carries TRBV29-1 and TRBJ1-1, with 7 bases matching TRBD1. The V gene's germline CDR1 is SQVTM and CDR2 ANQGSEA. This CDR3 has 12 residues. J lost 1 base, V lost 7 bases, and 3 bases had no gene match. The CDR3 is CSGRTGNTEAFF. Written as DNA, the CDR3 is TGCAGCGGGAGGACAGGGAACACTGAAGCTTTCTTT.

The gene calls are TRBV29-1 and TRBJ2-1; D ambiguous. Germline V gene lookup returns CDR1 SQVTM and CDR2 ANQGSEA. The CDR3 is 12 amino acids. V lost 1 base and J lost 4, with 5 bases in between. The CDR3 nucleotides read TGCAGCGTTGAAGGTTATTACAATGAGCAGTTCTTC. The encoded protein is CSVEGYYNEQFF.

The rearrangement links TRBV6-1 to TRBJ2-1; TRBD1 matches 7 bases. With 0 bases clipped from V and 0 bases from J, the junction kept 2 bases outside the gene matches. Germline CDR1 is MNHNS and CDR2 is SASEGT. This CDR3 has 16 amino acids. The CDR3 DNA sequence: TGTGCCAGCAGTGAAGCCTGGGACAGCTCCTACAATGAGCAGTTCTTC. It yields the protein CASSEAWDSSYNEQFF.

V gene TRBV14 combines with J gene TRBJ1-2; D is unclear. V was clipped by 2 bases and J by 9 bases, with 10 bases between them. This CDR3 spans 12 amino acids. Per the germline V gene, CDR1 is SGHDN and CDR2 is FVKESK. This CDR3 reads CASSQINSRYTF. The CDR3 bases are TGTGCCAGCAGCCAAATCAACAGCCGCTACACCTTC.

The J gene is TRBJ2-3, the V gene TRBV9; TRBD1 matches at 7 bases. The CDR3 loop spans 17 amino acids. The ends lost 0 bases at V and 2 bases at J; junction bases unmatched: 9. Germline CDR1 reads SGDLS; CDR2 reads YYNGEE. CDR3 sequence reads: CASSVEAGTETTDTQYF. CDR3 sequence (DNA): TGTGCCAGCAGCGTAGAAGCCGGGACAGAGACCACAGATACGCAGTATTTT.